The 8 T cell receptor beta chains below all came from one sample that was sequenced in a study of identical twins. TCRdb called the 5' RACE reads again in MiXCR, with one record for every CDR3 protein. The repertoire has 240,000 or so distinct CDR3 sequences, roughly 12% of them found once; the top ten carry 4% to 5%. A further study also used this sample, focusing on yellow fever vaccine responses in identical twins.

Sequencing was done on a sample of memory (CD45RO+) T cells sorted from blood. The receptors were gathered from a woman between 18 and 29 years old in good health.

This clonotype was counted ten times or more. The chain links TRBV7-2 to TRBJ1-1; D remains ambiguous. The CDR3 covers 15 residues. V lost 2 bases and J 3 bases, leaving 13 bases between the germline ends. Germline V gene data show CDR1 as SGHTA and CDR2 as FQGNSA. The CDR3 DNA sequence: TGTGCCAGCAGCTTAATGAGTCGGGTCGACACTGAAGCTTTCTTT. Encoded protein: CASSLMSRVDTEAFF.

CDR3 sequence reads: CSARGGQRNTGELFF. In DNA, the CDR3 is TGCAGTGCTAGAGGAGGACAAAGGAACACCGGGGAGCTGTTTTTT. This chain links TRBV20-1 with TRBJ2-2; D may be TRBD1 (5 bases). Germline CDR1 reads DFQATT; CDR2 reads SNEGSKA (reference sequence). This CDR3 has 15 residues. The germline V and J ends were trimmed by 1 base and 1 base, with 10 bases remaining between them.

The gene calls are TRBV6-1 and TRBJ2-7, with a weak D call TRBD1 (5 bases). Between the trimmed V and J ends, which lost 5 bases and 4 bases, there was a span of 12 bases. The CDR3 contains 13 residues. CDR1 and CDR2 (germline): MNHNS, SASEGT. The CDR3, as DNA: TGTGCCAGCAGTCGTGGGGCGGCATACGAGCAGTACTTC. Encoded protein: CASSRGAAYEQYF.

This sequence joins TRBV5-1 and TRBJ2-2; 9 bases are a match to TRBD2. The junction had 2 bases not matched to a gene; V was cut back by 7 bases and J by 1 base. From germline, CDR1 is SGHRS and CDR2 YFSETQ. The CDR3 runs to 14 residues. CDR3 in DNA: TGCGCCAGCTTTAGCGGGGGGAACACCGGGGAGCTGTTTTTT. Translated: CASFSGGNTGELFF.

Here the CDR3 DNA reads TGTGCCAGCAGTTTACACGCGAGCTCCTACGAGCAGTACTTC. Amino acid sequence: CASSLHASSYEQYF. The gene calls are TRBV12-3 or TRBV12-4 and TRBJ2-7; D is ambiguous. Trimming pared 2 bases from V and 0 bases from J, leaving 8 bases between. The CDR3 runs 14 residues.

This clonotype was picked up many times. V gene TRBV7-2 combines with J gene TRBJ2-1; weak D call: TRBD2 (5 bases). Per germline, CDR1 SGHTA and CDR2 FQGNSA. CDR3 length: 14 amino acids. V was cut by 0 bases and J by 6 bases, with 9 bases left in between. The CDR3, as DNA: TGTGCCAGCAGCTTAGCGAGGGCTAGCAATGAGCAGTTCTTC. Its translation is CASSLARASNEQFF.

This clonotype has at least ten counts. The chain links TRBV12-3 or TRBV12-4 to TRBJ2-7; 10 bases are a match to TRBD2. The V gene end was trimmed by 3 bases and the J gene end by 7 bases; junction bases not matched to a gene: 9. The CDR3 runs 15 residues. CDR3 region: CASSFPSSGSQEQYF. Written as DNA, the CDR3 is TGTGCCAGCAGTTTTCCGTCTAGCGGGAGTCAGGAGCAGTACTTC.

In this sample, this clonotype turned up many times. CDR3 coding DNA: TGTGCCAGCAGCCCCCTGATGGGGGAGACCCAGTACTTC. Amino acids: CASSPLMGETQYF. The rearrangement joins TRBV7-2 to TRBJ2-5, with unresolved D. V was trimmed by 5 bases and J by 5 bases, leaving 12 bases between them. Germline CDR1 is SGHTA and CDR2 is FQGNSA. This CDR3 has 13 amino acids.